This T cell receptor (beta chain) was sequenced in a study of cytomegalovirus exposure and HLA in healthy donors. The ends were cut back, 1 base at V and 8 bases at J, with 8 bases in the middle. CDR3 length: 13 amino acids. CDR1 and CDR2 (germline): SGHDN, FVKESK. The study, taken as a whole, reports: Cytomegalovirus association was assigned to more than 150 TCR beta chains. Under in vitro conditions, three CMV-associated chains were confirmed as specific for CMV antigens.

The donors were members of the roughly 120-subject validation cohort (separate from the approximately 670-subject first cohort). Libraries were prepared by immunoSEQ multiplex PCR; TCRdb keeps only in-frame clonotypes and omits some of them. This sample has about 160,000 clones; 90% to 97% occur once, and the top ten carry around 0.9%. On this clone: Its antigen is not known. Other nucleotide sequences in the sample specify the same CDR3.

The chain employs TRBV14 and TRBJ2-2; no firm D call. The source material was PBMCs. The source of this sequence is a woman under 30 in good health and CMV-seronegative. CDR3 in DNA: TGTGCCAGCAGCCAAGGAGCTAGTGGGGAGCTGTTTTTT. Its translation: CASSQGASGELFF.